Listed below are T cell receptor beta chains from one sample, sequenced in a study of blood T cell repertoires in COVID-19. Sequencing was performed with immunoSEQ multiplex PCR; in TCRdb, only in-frame clones are kept and a portion is missing. In the table there are about 200,000 clones, 75% to 85% of which are singletons. Sequencing input: peripheral blood. The receptors here all came from a woman aged 40 to 50 with COVID-19, enrolled during active disease. CDR3s leave out the opening cysteine and the closing phenylalanine or tryptophan. Each record gives: V gene, J gene, CDR3 protein.

v_gene: TRBV7-2; j_gene: TRBJ2-3; CDR3aa: ASSLRRAGGRTNTQY
v_gene: TRBV2; j_gene: TRBJ2-7; CDR3aa: ASSYKAGTGNEQY
v_gene: TRBV5-1; j_gene: TRBJ2-1; CDR3aa: ASSRPGSGRSSNEQF
v_gene: TRBV18; j_gene: TRBJ1-1; CDR3aa: ASSPVLGGAGWTEAF
v_gene: TRBV3-1/TRBV3-2; j_gene: TRBJ2-3; CDR3aa: ASSPQYTDTQY
v_gene: TRBV6-5; j_gene: TRBJ2-3; CDR3aa: ASSYSDRDSTDTQY
v_gene: TRBV12-5; j_gene: TRBJ2-7; CDR3aa: ASGLVGGIYEQY
v_gene: TRBV5-1; j_gene: TRBJ2-7; CDR3aa: ASSPGQGLYEQY
v_gene: TRBV11-1; j_gene: TRBJ2-3; CDR3aa: ASSPRLPLSTDTQY
v_gene: TRBV5-1; j_gene: TRBJ2-2; CDR3aa: ASSPPGREDTGELF
v_gene: TRBV9; j_gene: TRBJ2-1; CDR3aa: ASSVQGNRHNEQF
v_gene: TRBV5-5; j_gene: TRBJ2-2; CDR3aa: ASSLAGTSGTGELF
v_gene: TRBV6-1; j_gene: TRBJ2-7; CDR3aa: ASSERTGGEQY
v_gene: TRBV7-9; j_gene: TRBJ2-1; CDR3aa: ASSPGQHNEQF
v_gene: TRBV2; j_gene: TRBJ1-2; CDR3aa: ASSEGTGQSGGYT
v_gene: TRBV6-2/TRBV6-3; j_gene: TRBJ2-1; CDR3aa: ASSRLGSSYNEQF
v_gene: TRBV7-9; j_gene: TRBJ2-5; CDR3aa: ASSSTWLETQY
v_gene: TRBV5-1; j_gene: TRBJ2-2; CDR3aa: ASTRDSVTGELF
v_gene: TRBV18; j_gene: TRBJ1-1; CDR3aa: ASSPYEGAWTEAF
v_gene: TRBV11-3; j_gene: TRBJ2-3; CDR3aa: ASSPPGDSTDTQY
v_gene: TRBV21-1; j_gene: TRBJ2-7; CDR3aa: ASSTPWGVARDEQY
v_gene: TRBV18; j_gene: TRBJ1-5; CDR3aa: ASSPGTGGGQPQH
v_gene: TRBV6-5; j_gene: TRBJ2-3; CDR3aa: ASSYGQGTGDTQY
v_gene: TRBV12-3/TRBV12-4; j_gene: TRBJ2-1; CDR3aa: ASSLEVGPQF
v_gene: TRBV2; j_gene: TRBJ2-2; CDR3aa: ASSRTGEDTGELF
v_gene: TRBV5-4; j_gene: TRBJ2-7; CDR3aa: ASSPQGVTYEQY
v_gene: TRBV10-3; j_gene: TRBJ2-3; CDR3aa: AMATGRSGDTQY
v_gene: TRBV25-1; j_gene: TRBJ1-2; CDR3aa: ASSQDRIDYGYT
v_gene: TRBV5-4; j_gene: TRBJ2-2; CDR3aa: ASSRWTGGGSGSGELF
v_gene: TRBV5-1; j_gene: TRBJ1-5; CDR3aa: ASSLGGYSNQPQH
v_gene: TRBV18; j_gene: TRBJ1-5; CDR3aa: ASSRDRGFSNQPQH
v_gene: TRBV9; j_gene: TRBJ2-3; CDR3aa: ASSAPTSAPTDTQY
v_gene: TRBV2; j_gene: TRBJ2-3; CDR3aa: AIKREPRDTQY
v_gene: TRBV6-1; j_gene: TRBJ1-2; CDR3aa: ASSGDLYEQVGSLNYGYT
v_gene: TRBV6-5; j_gene: TRBJ2-2; CDR3aa: ASSQARGELF
v_gene: TRBV9; j_gene: TRBJ2-7; CDR3aa: ASSVGAGTYEQY
v_gene: TRBV11-1; j_gene: TRBJ2-7; CDR3aa: ASSLEGRRDPYEQY
v_gene: TRBV6-5; j_gene: TRBJ1-1; CDR3aa: ASSYSTGMNTEAF
v_gene: TRBV2; j_gene: TRBJ1-1; CDR3aa: ASSDRDLNTEAF
v_gene: TRBV6-1; j_gene: TRBJ1-1; CDR3aa: ASSESREAF
v_gene: TRBV10-3; j_gene: TRBJ2-2; CDR3aa: AISPTGNTGELF
v_gene: TRBV19; j_gene: TRBJ1-2; CDR3aa: ASSPADRGNNYGYT
v_gene: TRBV4-1; j_gene: TRBJ1-3; CDR3aa: ASSQGRQGFGNTIY
v_gene: TRBV6-6; j_gene: TRBJ1-4; CDR3aa: ASSPGAWVASTNEKLF
v_gene: TRBV6-5; j_gene: TRBJ2-2; CDR3aa: ASGFGGELF
v_gene: TRBV10-2; j_gene: TRBJ1-2; CDR3aa: ARRPVQGSHGYT
v_gene: TRBV4-1; j_gene: TRBJ1-2; CDR3aa: ASSRGQRQPLGYT
v_gene: TRBV18; j_gene: TRBJ1-4; CDR3aa: ASSLRQGGISTEKLF
v_gene: TRBV29-1; j_gene: TRBJ1-1; CDR3aa: SAVPAGRNTEAF
v_gene: TRBV18; j_gene: TRBJ1-6; CDR3aa: ASSIAAGGKGANSPLH